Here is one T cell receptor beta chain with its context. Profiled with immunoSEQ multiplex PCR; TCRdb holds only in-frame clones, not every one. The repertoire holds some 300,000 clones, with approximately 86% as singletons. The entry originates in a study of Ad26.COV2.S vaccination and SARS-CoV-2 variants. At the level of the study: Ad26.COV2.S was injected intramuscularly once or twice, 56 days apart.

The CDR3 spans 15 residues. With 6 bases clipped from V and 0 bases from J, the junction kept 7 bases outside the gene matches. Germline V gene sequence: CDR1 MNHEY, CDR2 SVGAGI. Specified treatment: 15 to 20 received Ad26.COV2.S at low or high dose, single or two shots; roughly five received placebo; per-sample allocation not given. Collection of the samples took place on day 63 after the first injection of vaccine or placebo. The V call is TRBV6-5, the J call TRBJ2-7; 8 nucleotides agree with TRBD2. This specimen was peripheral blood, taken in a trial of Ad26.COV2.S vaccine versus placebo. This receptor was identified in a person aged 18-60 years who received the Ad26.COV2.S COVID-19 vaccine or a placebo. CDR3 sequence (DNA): TGTGCCAGCAGGTCGACTAGCGCAAGCTCCTACGAGCAGTACTTC. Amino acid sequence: CASRSTSASSYEQYF.